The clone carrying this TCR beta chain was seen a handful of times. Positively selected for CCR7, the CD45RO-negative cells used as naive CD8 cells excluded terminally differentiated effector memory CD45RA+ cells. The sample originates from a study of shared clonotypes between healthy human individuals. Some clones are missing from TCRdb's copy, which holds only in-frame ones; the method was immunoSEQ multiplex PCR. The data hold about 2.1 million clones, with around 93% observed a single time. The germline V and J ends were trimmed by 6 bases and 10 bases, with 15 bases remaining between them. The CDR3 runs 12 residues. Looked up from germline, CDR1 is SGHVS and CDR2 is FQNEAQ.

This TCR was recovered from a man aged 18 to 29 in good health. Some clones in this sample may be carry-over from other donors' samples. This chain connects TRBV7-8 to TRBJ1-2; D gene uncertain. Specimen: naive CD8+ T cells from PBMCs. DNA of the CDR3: TGTGCCAGCAGGTTTAGGGAAGAGACCTACACCTTC. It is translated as CASRFREETYTF.